This entry describes one T cell receptor (beta chain). Antigen: not known. Here immunoSEQ multiplex PCR was the method, and the copy in TCRdb shows in-frame clones only, minus some. The repertoire holds approximately 1.5 million clones, with roughly 98% as singletons. The data stem from a study of shared clonotypes between healthy human individuals. Study-wide results and limits: Clonotype sharing levels among donors were expected to vary with sequencing depth. Among a few donors, roughly 5.5% of naive CD4 clonotypes were found in common. Estimated richness values were generally larger in naive subsets than in memory subsets.

Splitting of CD4+ cells produced CD45RA+ naive and CD45RA-negative memory subsets. The source of this sequence is a man in his thirties or forties in good health. Sequenced: naive CD4+ T cells sorted from blood. Subset indicated: CD45RA+ positively selected.

CDR3 amino acids: CASSARAVFGTDTQYF. CDR3 sequence (DNA): TGTGCCAGCAGCGCGCGGGCTGTTTTCGGCACAGATACGCAGTATTTT. This chain uses TRBV9 with TRBJ2-3; the D gene is possibly TRBD2 (5 bases). Germline CDR1 reads SGDLS; CDR2 reads YYNGEE. CDR3 length equals 16 residues. V lost 3 bases and J lost 1, with 15 bases in between.